This entry concerns a single TCR beta chain. Produced via immunoSEQ multiplex PCR; TCRdb's table is partial and in-frame only. The table records 80,000 or so clones, around four fifths of them present only once. The sample originates from a study of T cell clones after liver transplantation. The receptor was derived from a human patient who received a liver transplant. A share of the T cells may be of graft donor origin. Sequencing used CD4+ T cells from blood, obtained roughly 3.5 years after liver transplant.

CDR3 coding DNA: TGCGCCAGCAGCTTGGGGTTGCAGAACACTGAAGCTTTCTTT. This encodes CASSLGLQNTEAFF. This chain links TRBV5-1 with TRBJ1-1; D gene uncertain. The V gene lost 0 bases and the J gene lost 1 base, with 7 bases spanning the gap. Germline V lookup: CDR1 SGHRS, CDR2 YFSETQ. The length of the CDR3 is 14 residues.